These 14 T cell receptor beta chains share one sample of origin, sequenced in a study of cytomegalovirus exposure and HLA in healthy donors. In the PCR, 60 Vbeta and 13 Jbeta primers were used. Libraries were prepared by immunoSEQ multiplex PCR; TCRdb keeps only in-frame clonotypes and omits some of them. This table has over 120,000 clones, 70% to 80% appearing once. The sequencing input was PBMCs. These receptors all stem from an older woman in good health and CMV-seropositive.

The rearrangement joins TRBV5-1 to TRBJ2-1, with 8 bases aligning to TRBD1. The CDR3 is 16 residues long. V dropped 3 bases and J dropped 4; count of bases not matched to a gene: 9. The germline V gene encodes CDR1 SGHRS and CDR2 YFSETQ. CDR3 amino acids: CASSSTGTGKYNEQFF. The CDR3 DNA reads as TGCGCCAGCAGCTCCACCGGGACAGGAAAATACAATGAGCAGTTCTTC.

This chain joins TRBV18 and TRBJ2-7, with TRBD1 matching over 7 bases. The germline V gene has CDR1 KGHSH and CDR2 LQKENI. CDR3 size: 14 residues. With V trimmed by 3 bases and J by 3 bases, 5 bases remained unmatched. CDR3 amino acids: CASSPGTENYEQYF. DNA for the CDR3: TGTGCCAGCTCACCCGGGACAGAGAACTACGAGCAGTACTTC.

This clone was found a few times. The chain uses TRBV5-1 and TRBJ2-2; the D is unclear. The ends were cut back, 0 bases at V and 3 bases at J, with 9 bases in the middle. Germline CDR1 and CDR2: SGHRS and YFSETQ. CDR3 length equals 15 residues. CDR3 DNA: TGCGCCAGCAGCTTGGACAGTTGGGACACCGGGGAGCTGTTTTTT. As protein: CASSLDSWDTGELFF.

This clone was detected only a few times. The V and J genes are TRBV6-1 and TRBJ2-2, with 8 bases lining up with TRBD1. Looked up from germline, CDR1 is MNHNS and CDR2 is SASEGT. V lost 6 bases and J lost 6; bases outside the gene matches: 6. CDR3 length: 14 residues. As DNA, the CDR3 is TGTGCCAGCAGCGGACAGGGTAGCTCCGGGGAGCTGTTTTTT. Protein sequence: CASSGQGSSGELFF.

The genes are TRBV6-1 and TRBJ1-1, with D possibly matching TRBD1 (5 bases). The germline V gene has CDR1 MNHNS and CDR2 SASEGT. The CDR3 contains 12 residues. Between the trimmed V and J ends, which lost 7 bases and 5 bases, there was a span of 11 bases. Here the CDR3 reads CASTWGETEAFF. The CDR3 DNA sequence: TGTGCCAGCACATGGGGGGAGACTGAAGCTTTCTTT.

The chain links TRBV5-4 to TRBJ2-7; D uncertain. The CDR3 length is 14 residues. Germline V gives CDR1 SGHNT, CDR2 YYREEE (reference sequence). The V end lost 0 bases, the J end lost 4 bases, and 11 bases lay between the germline ends. CDR3 sequence: CASSLDSLSYEQYF. In DNA, the CDR3 is TGTGCCAGCAGCTTGGACAGCCTCTCGTACGAGCAGTACTTC.

This rearrangement joins TRBV28 to TRBJ2-7; D uncertain. Per germline, CDR1 MDHEN and CDR2 SYDVKM. Trimming left V 6 bases short and J 6 bases short, with 9 bases between. The CDR3 has 11 residues. DNA of the CDR3: TGTGCCAGCAGGAGTTTAAGCGAGCAGTACTTC. Its protein is CASRSLSEQYF.

The chain is built from TRBV27 and TRBJ1-2; 8 nucleotides agree with TRBD1. The germline V gene encodes CDR1 MNHEY and CDR2 SMNVEV (reference sequence). The trim removed 8 bases at V and 7 bases at J, leaving 15 bases unmatched. The CDR3 consists of 15 residues. Here the CDR3 DNA reads TGTGCCAGCCGTCCCTACACTCAGGGGGCTGTTGGCTACACCTTC. Translating gives CASRPYTQGAVGYTF.

This clone was detected only a few times. This chain connects TRBV5-1 to TRBJ1-1; no clear D gene. CDR1 is SGHRS and CDR2 is YFSETQ in the germline V gene. This CDR3 comprises 14 residues. With 0 bases removed from V and 1 base from J, the gap between germline ends came to 7 bases. CDR3: CASSLGSENTEAFF. DNA for the CDR3: TGCGCCAGCAGCTTGGGCTCAGAGAACACTGAAGCTTTCTTT. Filled out from reference TRBV5-1 and TRBJ1-1, the complete variable domain reads KAGVTQTPRYLIKTRGQQVTLSCSPISGHRSVSWYQQTPGQGLQFLFEYFSETQRNKGNFPGRFSGRQFSNSRSEMNVSTLELGDSALYLCASSLGSENTEAFFGQGTRLTVV.

V gene TRBV9 combines with J gene TRBJ1-1; D gene ambiguous. The germline V gene encodes CDR1 SGDLS and CDR2 YYNGEE. CDR3 length: 13 residues. Deletions cut 4 bases from V and 7 bases from J, with 14 bases between. DNA of the CDR3: TGTGCCAGCAGCACCCGAGGAGACGGTGAAGCTTTCTTT. Its translation is CASSTRGDGEAFF. The complete variable domain, with remaining parts taken from reference TRBV9 and TRBJ1-1, reads DSGVTQTPKHLITATGQRVTLRCSPRSGDLSVYWYQQSLDQGLQFLIQYYNGEERAKGNILERFSAQQFPDLHSELNLSSLELGDSALYFCASSTRGDGEAFFGQGTRLTVV.

The J gene is TRBJ1-1, the V gene TRBV28; tentative D call: TRBD1 (5 bases). The V gene lost 10 bases and the J gene lost 10 bases, with 22 bases spanning the gap. Germline CDR1 and CDR2: MDHEN and SYDVKM. The CDR3 has 13 residues. The CDR3 spells CATSWPGILGAFF. In DNA, the CDR3 is TGTGCCACTAGTTGGCCAGGGATCCTAGGAGCTTTCTTT.

The V and J genes are TRBV5-1 and TRBJ2-3; the match to TRBD2 covers 10 bases. Trimming cost V 3 bases and J 2 bases; bases outside gene matches: 3. This CDR3 has 15 amino acids. Germline V gene data show CDR1 as SGHRS and CDR2 as YFSETQ. The CDR3 bases are TGCGCCAGCAGCTCGGGACTAGCGAACACAGATACGCAGTATTTT. Translation: CASSSGLANTDTQYF.

This clone was seen a single time. The J gene is TRBJ2-5, the V gene TRBV15; tentative D call: TRBD1 (5 bases). The germline V and J ends were trimmed by 3 bases and 5 bases, with 19 bases remaining between them. The CDR3 is made up of 16 amino acids. CDR1 and CDR2 from the germline V gene are LNHNV and YYDKDF (reference sequence). CDR3 sequence (DNA): TGTGCCACCAGCAGTGATTTCGTTAGGGGCGCGGAGACCCAGTACTTC. Translating it yields CATSSDFVRGAETQYF.

V usage is TRBV4-1 and J usage is TRBJ1-5, with D unclear. The ends were cut back, 0 bases at V and 3 bases at J, with 18 bases in the middle. CDR3 length: 18 amino acids. In germline, CDR1 is MGHRA, CDR2 YSYEKL. The CDR3, as DNA: TGCGCCAGCAGCCAAGATCCGCGGCGGGCAGACTCCAATCAGCCCCAGCATTTT. It is translated as CASSQDPRRADSNQPQHF.